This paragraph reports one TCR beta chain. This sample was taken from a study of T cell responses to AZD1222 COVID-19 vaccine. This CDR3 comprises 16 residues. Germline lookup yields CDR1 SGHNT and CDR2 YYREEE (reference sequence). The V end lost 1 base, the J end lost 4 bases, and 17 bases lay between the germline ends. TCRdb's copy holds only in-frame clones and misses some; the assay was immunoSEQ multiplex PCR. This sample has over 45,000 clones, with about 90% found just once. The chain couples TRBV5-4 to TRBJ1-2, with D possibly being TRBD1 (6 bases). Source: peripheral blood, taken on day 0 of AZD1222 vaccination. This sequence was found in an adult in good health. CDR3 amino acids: CASSLPYSGDGYGYTF. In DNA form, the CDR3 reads TGTGCCAGCAGCTTGCCCTACTCAGGGGATGGCTATGGCTACACCTTC.